The clone carrying this T cell receptor beta chain was picked up a small number of times. Its antigen is undetermined. The sample contains more than one DNA sequence encoding this CDR3. What was sequenced were expressed TCRB transcripts, since all of the isolated RNA had been reverse transcribed. Using immunoSEQ multiplex PCR, the repertoire was profiled, and TCRdb retains in-frame clones only, with some absent. The repertoire has 600,000 to 700,000 clones, around 12% of them found once; the top ten carry more than 0.095%. CDR3 length: 13 residues. Germline V lookup: CDR1 SGHVS, CDR2 FQNEAQ. The V end was cut by 1 base, the J end by 1 base, with 4 bases between. The data originate from a study of beta chain features in type 1 diabetes. Study conclusions and caveats: VDJ junctions in type 1 diabetes patients carried more deletions and fewer insertions. Equally in patients and controls, shorter templates might have been favored by PCR. The similarity of naive, central memory and Treg TCRB repertoires appeared greater among patients than among healthy donors. All four CD4+ subsets from Type 1 diabetes patients carried moderately but significantly shorter TCRB CDR3s. Overrepresentation of cells with high TCR expression could result from cDNA sequencing.

The J gene is TRBJ1-2, the V gene TRBV7-8; D ambiguous. This TCR was sampled from a man aged 25 to 40 with type 1 diabetes. Sequenced input: naive CD4+ T cells from blood. The CDR3 spells CASSLESNYGYTF. In DNA, the CDR3 is TGTGCCAGCAGCTTAGAGAGTAACTATGGCTACACCTTC. Based on the CDR3 plus reference TRBV7-8 and TRBJ1-2, the full variable domain is GAGVSQSPRYKVAKRGQDVALRCDPISGHVSLFWYQQALGQGPEFLTYFQNEAQLDKSGLPSDRFFAERPEGSVSTLKIQRTQQEDSAVYLCASSLESNYGYTFGSGTRLTVV.